This is a list of T cell receptor beta chains from one sample in a study of shared clonotypes between healthy human individuals. Method: immunoSEQ multiplex PCR; TCRdb's copy keeps in-frame clones and lacks some. This table has fewer than 700,000 clones, around 80% appearing once. The sample taken for sequencing was PBMCs. Every receptor here comes from a woman aged 40 to 49 in good health. Some clones in this sample may be carry-over from other donors' samples. Each CDR3 is given with its conserved first and last residue. The order of the fields is J gene, V gene, D gene, CDR3 protein. The D gene is left open where the match is weak.

J gene: TRBJ2-3
V gene: TRBV4-1
D gene: NA
CDR3 protein: CASSGPLGTAATDTQYF

J gene: TRBJ1-2
V gene: TRBV7-2
D gene: NA
CDR3 protein: CASSSPWEMINYGYTF

J gene: TRBJ1-1
V gene: TRBV2
D gene: NA
CDR3 protein: CASSVGRENTEAFF

J gene: TRBJ1-5
V gene: TRBV7-8
D gene: TRBD1
CDR3 protein: CASSNRTGKSNQPQHF

J gene: TRBJ2-7
V gene: TRBV5-4
D gene: NA
CDR3 protein: CASSSPPGNRPSDEQYF

J gene: TRBJ2-3
V gene: TRBV5-1
D gene: NA
CDR3 protein: CASSAVAVSTDTQYF

J gene: TRBJ2-1
V gene: TRBV11-2
D gene: TRBD2
CDR3 protein: CASSPTSGTSGRTEQFF

J gene: TRBJ2-1
V gene: TRBV11-2
D gene: TRBD2
CDR3 protein: CASSQTSGSHEQFF

J gene: TRBJ2-1
V gene: TRBV28
D gene: NA
CDR3 protein: CASSLSSLKSVFQMNEQFF

J gene: TRBJ1-5
V gene: TRBV19
D gene: NA
CDR3 protein: CASSIFGGVSNQPQHF

J gene: TRBJ2-6
V gene: TRBV10-2
D gene: TRBD2
CDR3 protein: CASSLAGGNSGANVLTF

J gene: TRBJ1-5
V gene: TRBV30
D gene: NA
CDR3 protein: CAWTRQGGQPQHF

J gene: TRBJ1-1
V gene: TRBV28
D gene: TRBD1
CDR3 protein: CASSAPGRGSEAFF

J gene: TRBJ2-1
V gene: TRBV2
D gene: TRBD2
CDR3 protein: CASSGGLAGHEQFF

J gene: TRBJ1-5
V gene: TRBV29-1
D gene: NA
CDR3 protein: CSVSRGVDQPQHF

J gene: TRBJ1-2
V gene: TRBV28
D gene: NA
CDR3 protein: CASSRGPRYGYTF

J gene: TRBJ2-5
V gene: TRBV7-9
D gene: NA
CDR3 protein: CASSLVPGKETQYF

J gene: TRBJ2-7
V gene: TRBV5-1
D gene: TRBD2
CDR3 protein: CASSLGASGRSSSYEQYF

J gene: TRBJ2-7
V gene: TRBV2
D gene: NA
CDR3 protein: CASSGQVNSYEQYF

J gene: TRBJ2-4
V gene: TRBV11-2
D gene: NA
CDR3 protein: CASSLERSIQYF

J gene: TRBJ2-3
V gene: TRBV11-2
D gene: NA
CDR3 protein: CASSLYWRRGTDTQYF

J gene: TRBJ2-7
V gene: TRBV12-5
D gene: TRBD1
CDR3 protein: CASGLGGRRNQYF

J gene: TRBJ2-1
V gene: TRBV7-9
D gene: NA
CDR3 protein: CASTKIGEQFF

J gene: TRBJ2-7
V gene: TRBV7-9
D gene: NA
CDR3 protein: CASSLALSGEQYF